The T cell receptor beta chain under discussion was sequenced for a study of cytomegalovirus exposure and HLA in healthy donors. Study-wide background: As an earlier analysis found, roughly 180 million T cells yielded 90 million to 140 million unique TCR beta sequences. Study-level results: Most TCRs appeared rarely, but some public TCRs recurred in many donors. The study carried out a later analysis of TCR beta sequences. It associated about 15,000 of them with specific HLA alleles at a false discovery rate of 0.05.

Vbeta (60) and Jbeta (13) primers were used in the PCR. Method: immunoSEQ multiplex PCR; TCRdb's copy keeps in-frame clones and lacks some. This table lists about 200,000 clones. This CDR3 is 14 amino acids long. Germline lookup yields CDR1 SGHRS and CDR2 YFSETQ. The junction had 2 bases not matched to a gene; V was cut back by 2 bases and J by 4 bases. Concerning this clone: Its antigen is not known.

The material sequenced was PBMCs. The clonotype originates from a man under 40 in good health and CMV-seronegative. The chain joins TRBV5-1 to TRBJ2-5, with 10 bases that match TRBD1. The chain's CDR3 is CASSFGQGGETQYF. CDR3 nucleotide sequence: TGCGCCAGCAGCTTCGGACAGGGGGGAGAGACCCAGTACTTC.